The 28 T cell receptor beta chains given below trace back to one sample, sequenced in a study of control samples from healthy donors and cancer patients. Profiled with immunoSEQ multiplex PCR; TCRdb holds only in-frame clones, not every one. The data show 150,000 to 200,000 clones, 91% seen once. Sequencing was done on a sample of blood. These receptors originate from a woman in her 40s in good health.

The V gene is TRBV3-1 (or the pseudogene TRBV3-2), the J gene TRBJ1-1, with a possible D match to TRBD1 (5 bases). The CDR3 contains 14 residues. Germline loops: CDR1 LGHDT, CDR2 YNNKEL (reference sequence). With 2 bases removed from V and 0 bases from J, the gap between germline ends came to 7 bases. The CDR3 DNA reads as TGTGCCAGCAGCCAAAGGGGCCTGAACACTGAAGCTTTCTTT. It specifies CASSQRGLNTEAFF.

The V and J genes are TRBV5-1 and TRBJ1-2, with D uncertain. The CDR3 consists of 12 residues. CDR1 is SGHRS, CDR2 YFSETQ, per germline. The V end was cut by 0 bases, the J end by 8 bases, with 8 bases between. Written as DNA, the CDR3 is TGCGCCAGCAGCTTGGAAGGGCGCGGCTACACCTTC. Protein sequence: CASSLEGRGYTF. Based on the CDR3 plus reference TRBV5-1 and TRBJ1-2, the full variable domain is KAGVTQTPRYLIKTRGQQVTLSCSPISGHRSVSWYQQTPGQGLQFLFEYFSETQRNKGNFPGRFSGRQFSNSRSEMNVSTLELGDSALYLCASSLEGRGYTFGSGTRLTVV.

This chain uses TRBV2 with TRBJ1-4; weak D call: TRBD1 (5 bases). Per the germline V gene, CDR1 is SNHLY and CDR2 is FYNNEI. Trimming pared 7 bases from V and 5 bases from J, leaving 11 bases between. This CDR3 contains 13 residues. The CDR3 DNA reads as TGTGCCAGCATCAAGGGGAGGAATGAAAAACTGTTTTTT. Translated, it gives CASIKGRNEKLFF.

CDR3 nucleotide sequence: TGTGCCAGCAAATCCCCGGGACAGGGGGACTATGGCTACACCTTC. Translation: CASKSPGQGDYGYTF. This rearrangement joins TRBV27 to TRBJ1-2; TRBD1 agrees at 11 bases. With 7 bases clipped from V and 3 bases from J, the junction kept 7 bases outside the gene matches. Looked up from germline, CDR1 is MNHEY and CDR2 is SMNVEV (reference sequence). This CDR3 region has 15 residues.

V gene TRBV5-4 combines with J gene TRBJ1-2, with a tentative D call TRBD1 (5 bases). The CDR3 runs 16 residues. The germline CDR1 and CDR2 sequences are SGHNT and YYREEE (reference sequence). V was cut by 4 bases and J by 8 bases, with 24 bases left in between. The CDR3 DNA reads as TGTGCCAGCAGCCCCCAAGGGGAGATAATAGCGCCCGGCTACACCTTC. The encoded protein is CASSPQGEIIAPGYTF.

The CDR3 DNA reads TGTGCCAGCAGCTCCAGGACAGGGTTAGAGGAGACCCAGTACTTC. Translation: CASSSRTGLEETQYF. The V gene is TRBV5-5, the J gene TRBJ2-5, with TRBD1 identical over 8 bases. The V gene's germline CDR1 is SGHKS and CDR2 YYEKEE (reference sequence). CDR3 length: 15 amino acids. J gave up 5 bases and V 3 bases, and 9 bases lay outside the gene matches.

The CDR3 DNA reads as TGCGCCAGCAGCCGGACAGGGGAAAATCAGCCCCAGCATTTT. Amino acid sequence: CASSRTGENQPQHF. The J gene is TRBJ1-5, the V gene TRBV4-1, with 9 bases lining up with TRBD1. Germline trimming cut 4 bases from V and 4 bases from J; bases unmatched to any gene: 2. Germline V gene sequence: CDR1 MGHRA, CDR2 YSYEKL. This CDR3 comprises 14 residues.

The J gene is TRBJ1-2, the V gene TRBV21-1; the D call of TRBD1 is as the table states it, not checked on the DNA. TRBV21-1 is annotated as a pseudogene. The CDR3 is 14 residues long. The CDR3 region has the DNA TGTGCCAGCAGCAAAGTTCCAGGGAAACATGGCTACACCTTC. Translation gives CASSKVPGKHGYTF.

J is TRBJ2-3 and V is TRBV14; 8 bases line up with TRBD1. The germline V gene has CDR1 SGHDN and CDR2 FVKESK. The CDR3 extends over 14 amino acids. The J segment lost 4 bases and the V segment lost 4 bases, leaving 4 bases of the junction unmatched. The CDR3 sequence is CASSLQGEADTQYF. CDR3 sequence (DNA): TGTGCCAGCAGCCTACAGGGGGAGGCAGATACGCAGTATTTT.

This rearrangement joins TRBV19 to TRBJ1-2; the D is unclear. Trimming stripped 5 bases from V and 8 bases from J, with 12 bases between. Germline lookup yields CDR1 LNHDA and CDR2 SQIVND (reference sequence). The CDR3 is 12 amino acids. The CDR3 region has the DNA TGTGCCAGTAGTCGATCCAGTCAAGGCTACACCTTC. This gives the protein CASSRSSQGYTF.

The J gene is TRBJ2-1, the V gene TRBV11-2; D not certain. The germline V gene encodes CDR1 SGHAT and CDR2 FQNNGV. This CDR3 has 16 residues. V lost 4 bases, J lost 0 bases, and 13 bases lay in between. CDR3 sequence reads: CASSYVPSSSYNEQFF. Here the CDR3 DNA reads TGTGCCAGCAGCTACGTTCCCTCCAGCTCCTACAATGAGCAGTTCTTC.

The chain couples TRBV3-1 (or the pseudogene TRBV3-2) to TRBJ1-1; 11 bases fit TRBD1. The length of the CDR3 is 16 residues. V was clipped by 1 base and J by 4 bases; unmatched bases: 5. CDR1 is LGHDT, CDR2 YNNKEL, per germline (reference sequence). CDR3 region: CASSQGPGQGGTEAFF. The CDR3 DNA is TGTGCCAGCAGCCAAGGACCGGGACAGGGGGGCACTGAAGCTTTCTTT.

About this clone: At one end the junction does not follow the germline gene, possibly because of a read error. This chain joins TRBV10-2 and TRBJ1-1; D gene ambiguous. The germline CDR1 and CDR2 sequences are WSHSY and SAAADI. The CDR3 length is 14 residues. The CDR3 region has the DNA TGCGCCAGCAGTGAGGGACTCCTGAAAACTGAAGCTTTCTTT. Translating gives CASSEGLLKTEAFF.

The genes are TRBV6-5 and TRBJ1-2; the D is unclear. The CDR3 loop spans 15 amino acids. Germline V lookup: CDR1 MNHEY, CDR2 SVGAGI. The ends were cut back, 6 bases at V and 7 bases at J, with 21 bases in the middle. CDR3 bases: TGTGCCAGCAGGCCCCTCCCGGCGGGATCGGGTGGCTACACCTTC. Translated: CASRPLPAGSGGYTF.

This clone was recorded once. The chain recombines TRBV11-3 with TRBJ2-1; D might be TRBD1 or TRBD2, each matching 5 bases. Germline V CDR1 and CDR2: SGHNT, YENEEA. The CDR3 has 12 amino acids. V was cut by 8 bases and J by 6 bases, with 11 bases left in between. The CDR3 DNA is TGTGCCAGCTCGGGGCTTAGCAATGAGCAGTTCTTC. Its translation: CASSGLSNEQFF.

The V gene is TRBV6-5, the J gene TRBJ1-5, with D uncertain. The germline V gene has CDR1 MNHEY and CDR2 SVGAGI. The CDR3 covers 15 residues. The V and J ends lost 6 bases and 0 bases respectively, with 12 bases between them. This chain's CDR3 is CASSVSGPSNQPQHF. The CDR3 nucleotides read TGTGCCAGCAGCGTCAGCGGGCCTAGCAATCAGCCCCAGCATTTT.

This clone was recorded once. The CDR3 is CASSSRDTSPSNYGYTF. The CDR3 region has the DNA TGTGCCAGCAGTTCTAGGGACACCTCCCCTTCTAACTATGGCTACACCTTC. This chain joins TRBV27 and TRBJ1-2; a weak D match, TRBD1 (6 bases). Germline V CDR1 and CDR2: MNHEY, SMNVEV (reference sequence). With 4 bases removed from V and 0 bases from J, the gap between germline ends came to 18 bases. This CDR3 comprises 17 residues.

A single count supports this clone. The rearrangement links TRBV29-1 to TRBJ2-7; weak D call: TRBD2 (5 bases). The V gene's germline CDR1 is SQVTM and CDR2 ANQGSEA. The ends were cut back, 3 bases at V and 2 bases at J, with 11 bases in the middle. CDR3 length: 13 residues. CDR3 amino acids: CSVERESPYEQYF. The CDR3 bases are TGCAGCGTTGAGAGGGAAAGCCCCTACGAGCAGTACTTC.

The CDR3 nucleotides read TGTGCCAGCAGGGAGCGATTGCGCGAGCAGTACTTC. It yields the protein CASRERLREQYF. The chain couples TRBV28 to TRBJ2-7; no clear D. Germline V gene data show CDR1 as MDHEN and CDR2 as SYDVKM. The CDR3 contains 12 residues. Trimming cost V 6 bases and J 6 bases, with 12 bases left between them.

The chain carries TRBV7-9 and TRBJ1-1; 10 bases line up with TRBD1. The CDR3 is 17 amino acids. With 1 base clipped from V and 2 bases from J, the junction kept 7 bases outside the gene matches. Per germline, CDR1 SEHNR and CDR2 FQNEAQ (reference sequence). CDR3 loop: CASSLGPGQGTNTEAFF. As DNA, the CDR3 is TGTGCCAGCAGCTTAGGCCCGGGACAGGGGACCAACACTGAAGCTTTCTTT.

V usage is TRBV12-3 or TRBV12-4 and J usage is TRBJ2-5, with D tentatively TRBD1 (6 bases). The CDR3 has 13 amino acids. V lost 4 bases to trimming and J lost 2 bases, with 8 bases between them. The CDR3 coding sequence is TGTGCCAGCAGTTCGAGGGGGCAAGAGACCCAGTACTTC. Protein: CASSSRGQETQYF.

The CDR3 coding sequence is TGTGCCAGCAGCGACCCTAGGTCTGGAAACACCATATATTTT. Translation gives CASSDPRSGNTIYF. The J gene is TRBJ1-3, the V gene TRBV3-1 (or the pseudogene TRBV3-2); no clear D gene. V lost 5 bases and J lost 1, with 9 bases in between. The germline V gene has CDR1 LGHDT and CDR2 YNNKEL (reference sequence). The CDR3 covers 14 residues.

The chain combines TRBV5-8 with TRBJ2-3; 10 bases fit TRBD1. Germline V gene sequence: CDR1 SGHTS, CDR2 YDEGEE. Trimming took 0 bases from V and 3 from J; bases not matched to a gene: 1. The CDR3 has 15 amino acids. The CDR3 is CASSLEGQGTDTQYF. The CDR3 region has the DNA TGTGCCAGCAGCTTGGAGGGACAGGGGACAGATACGCAGTATTTT.

The chain recombines TRBV2 with TRBJ1-2, with D perhaps TRBD1 (6 bases). Trimming cost V 2 bases and J 7 bases, with 11 bases left between them. The length of the CDR3 is 13 residues. Germline loops: CDR1 SNHLY, CDR2 FYNNEI. The CDR3 DNA reads as TGTGCCAGCAGTGAAAAGGGGGGCTCTGGCTACACCTTC. Translation gives CASSEKGGSGYTF.

The chain combines TRBV5-1 with TRBJ2-4; 9 nucleotides line up with TRBD2. This CDR3 has 14 amino acids. V trimming: 4 bases; J trimming: 8 bases; junction bases outside the gene matches: 7. From germline, CDR1 is SGHRS and CDR2 YFSETQ. As DNA, the CDR3 is TGCGCCAGCAGCCCTCGGACTAGCGCCGACATTCAGTACTTC. Translating gives CASSPRTSADIQYF.

This chain joins TRBV27 and TRBJ1-4; D gene unclear. From germline, CDR1 is MNHEY and CDR2 SMNVEV (reference sequence). The CDR3 runs to 13 residues. Trimming pared 4 bases from V and 7 bases from J, leaving 10 bases between. Here the CDR3 reads CASSSPSGEKLFF. In nucleotides, the CDR3 is TGTGCCAGCAGTTCCCCCTCTGGTGAAAAACTGTTTTTT.

The V call is TRBV5-1, the J call TRBJ1-2; D gene uncertain. The germline V gene has CDR1 SGHRS and CDR2 YFSETQ. With 0 bases removed from V and 6 bases from J, the gap between germline ends came to 18 bases. CDR3 length: 16 residues. The CDR3 protein is CASSLEPMLSRDGYTF. In nucleotides, the CDR3 is TGCGCCAGCAGCTTGGAGCCCATGCTTTCTCGTGATGGCTACACCTTC.

J is TRBJ2-1 and V is TRBV5-1; D is unresolved. Germline V gene lookup returns CDR1 SGHRS and CDR2 YFSETQ. The V gene lost 1 base and the J gene lost 2 bases, with 13 bases spanning the gap. The CDR3 spans 16 residues. The CDR3 loop is CASSLHATQTYNEQFF. CDR3 DNA: TGCGCCAGCAGCTTGCACGCGACGCAGACCTACAATGAGCAGTTCTTC.